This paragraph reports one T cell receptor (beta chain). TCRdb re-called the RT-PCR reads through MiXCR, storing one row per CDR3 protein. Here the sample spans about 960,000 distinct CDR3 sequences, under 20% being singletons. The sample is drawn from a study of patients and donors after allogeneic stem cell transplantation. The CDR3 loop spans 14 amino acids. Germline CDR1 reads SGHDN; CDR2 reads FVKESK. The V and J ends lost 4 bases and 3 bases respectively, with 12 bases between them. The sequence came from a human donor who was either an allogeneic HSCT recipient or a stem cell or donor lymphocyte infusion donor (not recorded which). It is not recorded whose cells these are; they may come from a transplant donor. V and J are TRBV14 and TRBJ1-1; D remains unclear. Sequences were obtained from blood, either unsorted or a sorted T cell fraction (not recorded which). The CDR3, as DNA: TGTGCCAGCAGCCCCATGATCCGGGACACTGAAGCTTTCTTT. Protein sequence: CASSPMIRDTEAFF.